This T cell receptor (beta chain) emerged from a study of cytomegalovirus exposure and HLA in healthy donors. The study's findings and limits: Rare sequences made up most TCRs, while some public TCRs were found in many donors.

TCRdb's table, derived via immunoSEQ multiplex PCR, lists solely in-frame clones and lacks some. The sample shows approximately 140,000 clones, about 88% of them seen only once. With regard to this clone: Its cognate antigen is unknown.

CDR3 length: 16 residues. The ends were cut back, 1 base at V and 5 bases at J, with 18 bases in the middle. In germline, CDR1 is KGHSH, CDR2 LQKENI. This receptor was taken from a man in his late teens or twenties in good health and CMV-seropositive. The V gene is TRBV18, the J gene TRBJ2-7; maybe TRBD2 (5 bases). The sequencing input was PBMCs. CDR3 coding DNA: TGTGCCAGCTCACCACTCGGGATACAAACCCCCAACGAGCAGTACTTC. Translated: CASSPLGIQTPNEQYF.